The source of this T cell receptor (beta chain) is a study of T cell responses to AZD1222 COVID-19 vaccine. Study results and caveats: Spike-specific TCR breadth and depth both grew after two AZD1222 doses. Only five or six AZD1222 recipients were seropositive at baseline.

Libraries were prepared by immunoSEQ multiplex PCR; TCRdb keeps only in-frame clonotypes and omits some of them. The sample consists of some 80,000 clones, over 75% of them appearing once. As to this clone: Its matching antigen is unknown.

The CDR3 contains 15 residues. Germline V gene lookup returns CDR1 SGDLS and CDR2 YYNGEE. V was shortened by 0 bases and J by 1 base, with 9 bases between the two germline ends. Sequenced material: peripheral blood, taken on day 0 of MenACWY control vaccination. This receptor was taken from an adult in good health. The chain has TRBV9 and TRBJ2-3; a weak D match, TRBD2 (5 bases). Here the CDR3 reads CASSVDGEGTDTQYF. CDR3 DNA sequence: TGTGCCAGCAGCGTAGACGGGGAAGGCACAGATACGCAGTATTTT.